This is a list of T cell receptor beta chains from one sample in a study of response to subunit inactivated influenza vaccine. Each CDR3 protein is one row after TCRdb ran MiXCR on the RT-PCR reads. This sample has about 520,000 distinct CDR3 sequences, with around 25% found just once. This specimen was CD4+ T cells sorted from PBMCs, taken around 5 days after vaccination. These receptors originate from a man in his fifties who received an inactivated influenza vaccine. CDR3s include the opening cysteine and the closing phenylalanine or tryptophan. Fields, in order: V gene, J gene, CDR3 protein.

v_gene: TRBV20-1
j_gene: TRBJ1-2
CDR3aa: CSARATLAGTVHGYTF

v_gene: TRBV6-2/TRBV6-3
j_gene: TRBJ1-5
CDR3aa: CASRDASNQPQHF

v_gene: TRBV28
j_gene: TRBJ2-7
CDR3aa: CASSWTPTYEQYF

v_gene: TRBV20-1
j_gene: TRBJ2-5
CDR3aa: CSAREGSGRAETQYF

v_gene: TRBV24-1
j_gene: TRBJ1-1
CDR3aa: CATSAAGGRTEAFF

v_gene: TRBV10-3
j_gene: TRBJ2-7
CDR3aa: CAIRGEEGPFWEQYF

v_gene: TRBV20-1
j_gene: TRBJ2-1
CDR3aa: CSAWLFALAGDEQFF

v_gene: TRBV6-1
j_gene: TRBJ1-2
CDR3aa: CASSEFAGGDGYTF

v_gene: TRBV6-2/TRBV6-3
j_gene: TRBJ2-7
CDR3aa: CASMGLQGAYEQYF

v_gene: TRBV6-5
j_gene: TRBJ1-1
CDR3aa: CASRARGEAFF

v_gene: TRBV3-1
j_gene: TRBJ2-1
CDR3aa: CASSQNLGNEQFF

v_gene: TRBV5-6
j_gene: TRBJ2-1
CDR3aa: CASSFPGTNHNEQFF

v_gene: TRBV7-2
j_gene: TRBJ1-1
CDR3aa: CASSLVGGGGDTEAFF

v_gene: TRBV3-1
j_gene: TRBJ2-2
CDR3aa: CASSRIGGGELFF

v_gene: TRBV4-2
j_gene: TRBJ2-7
CDR3aa: CASGQNRGGDEQYF

v_gene: TRBV20-1
j_gene: TRBJ1-2
CDR3aa: CSATSGNYGYTF

v_gene: TRBV7-2
j_gene: TRBJ1-5
CDR3aa: CASSLTRDFNQPQHF

v_gene: TRBV20-1
j_gene: TRBJ2-2
CDR3aa: CSASSSSNGELFF

v_gene: TRBV28
j_gene: TRBJ1-2
CDR3aa: CASTRGRLYGYTF

v_gene: TRBV7-9
j_gene: TRBJ2-7
CDR3aa: CASSLEGASGYEQYF

v_gene: TRBV2
j_gene: TRBJ2-1
CDR3aa: CASSEEVQVYNEQFF

v_gene: TRBV20-1
j_gene: TRBJ2-7
CDR3aa: CSALKGGSEQYF

v_gene: TRBV25-1
j_gene: TRBJ2-7
CDR3aa: CASSETGAYEQYF

v_gene: TRBV5-1
j_gene: TRBJ1-1
CDR3aa: CASSTGEVDTEAFF

v_gene: TRBV20-1
j_gene: TRBJ2-7
CDR3aa: CSASGTSGLEQYF

v_gene: TRBV7-2
j_gene: TRBJ2-3
CDR3aa: CASSPWGVRTDTQYF

v_gene: TRBV20-1
j_gene: TRBJ2-1
CDR3aa: CSATRLAGNYNEQFF

v_gene: TRBV7-9
j_gene: TRBJ2-1
CDR3aa: CASSADGHSYNEQFF

v_gene: TRBV24-1
j_gene: TRBJ2-3
CDR3aa: CATSGHPTDTQYF

v_gene: TRBV11-2
j_gene: TRBJ2-2
CDR3aa: CASSLWGAKNTGELFF

v_gene: TRBV20-1
j_gene: TRBJ2-7
CDR3aa: CRDRTGQDYEQYF

v_gene: TRBV10-3
j_gene: TRBJ2-7
CDR3aa: CAISDSRSSYEQYF

v_gene: TRBV7-2
j_gene: TRBJ1-1
CDR3aa: CASRHTYRGNTEAFF

v_gene: TRBV7-2
j_gene: TRBJ2-7
CDR3aa: CASSGTPGGLASQYF

v_gene: TRBV5-4
j_gene: TRBJ1-4
CDR3aa: CASSSQGAANEKLFF

v_gene: TRBV10-2
j_gene: TRBJ2-3
CDR3aa: CASSEREDTQYF

v_gene: TRBV29-1
j_gene: TRBJ1-4
CDR3aa: CSVYREKLFF

v_gene: TRBV7-9
j_gene: TRBJ2-1
CDR3aa: CASSATEYRLNNEQFF

v_gene: TRBV7-9
j_gene: TRBJ2-3
CDR3aa: CASSFVVTDTQYF

v_gene: TRBV9
j_gene: TRBJ2-1
CDR3aa: CASSPRGRTSGLVDEQFF

v_gene: TRBV5-5
j_gene: TRBJ2-1
CDR3aa: CASIPIGTGDNEQFF

v_gene: TRBV20-1
j_gene: TRBJ2-1
CDR3aa: CSATLQSSYNEQFF

v_gene: TRBV10-3
j_gene: TRBJ2-3
CDR3aa: CATETGPSTDTQYF

v_gene: TRBV29-1
j_gene: TRBJ2-7
CDR3aa: CSVGMRLGEQYF

v_gene: TRBV4-1
j_gene: TRBJ2-5
CDR3aa: CASSQPIQGETQYF

v_gene: TRBV24-1
j_gene: TRBJ2-7
CDR3aa: CATSDLPRGRQYF

v_gene: TRBV7-3
j_gene: TRBJ2-1
CDR3aa: CASSYRGGSNEQFF

v_gene: TRBV7-9
j_gene: TRBJ2-3
CDR3aa: CASSFWAENTDTQYF

v_gene: TRBV9
j_gene: TRBJ2-2
CDR3aa: CASSQRVAGTGELFF

v_gene: TRBV30
j_gene: TRBJ1-5
CDR3aa: CAWSVDRGNQPQHF

v_gene: TRBV4-3
j_gene: TRBJ1-1
CDR3aa: CASSLTGGVNTEAFF

v_gene: TRBV14
j_gene: TRBJ2-1
CDR3aa: CASSQDMARSYNEQFF

v_gene: TRBV2
j_gene: TRBJ1-5
CDR3aa: CASRAGQIRNQPQHF

v_gene: TRBV4-1
j_gene: TRBJ2-5
CDR3aa: CASSQLGGDTQYF

v_gene: TRBV20-1
j_gene: TRBJ1-4
CDR3aa: CSAVDSSNEKLFF

v_gene: TRBV7-2
j_gene: TRBJ2-1
CDR3aa: CASSRDRGAPHEQFF

v_gene: TRBV7-2
j_gene: TRBJ2-1
CDR3aa: CASSLGDRGAEQFF

v_gene: TRBV27
j_gene: TRBJ2-1
CDR3aa: CASSIRDRTRNEQFF

v_gene: TRBV6-5
j_gene: TRBJ2-7
CDR3aa: CASSYLTGNEQYF